These T cell receptor beta chains were read from a single sample in a study of CD8 T cells in ankylosing spondylitis. A single record per CDR3 protein comes from TCRdb applying MiXCR to the 5' RACE reads. The sample lists tens of thousands of distinct CDR3 sequences, less than 3% occurring once. Input material: blood, either unsorted or a sorted T cell fraction (not recorded which). Receptor source: a male donor with ankylosing spondylitis or in good health (not recorded which). The CDR3 runs from the conserved cysteine through the conserved F or W. Fields, in order: J gene, D gene, clone size, CDR3 length, V gene, CDR3 protein, CDR3 DNA. D genes are given only for firm matches. For some rows the clone size is stated as once, few or many, or as a class when expanded; others skip it.

TRBJ2-1 | . | many | 13 | TRBV9 | CASSVAGENEQFF | TGTGCCAGCAGCGTAGCTGGGGAGAATGAGCAGTTCTTC
TRBJ2-1 | TRBD1 | many | 15 | TRBV9 | CASSVATGVQNEQFF | TGTGCCAGCAGCGTAGCGACAGGGGTGCAGAATGAGCAGTTCTTC
TRBJ2-1 | TRBD2 | once | 13 | TRBV9 | CASSADSGNEQFF | TGTGCCAGCAGCGCAGATAGCGGGAATGAGCAGTTCTTC
TRBJ1-3 | . | many | 14 | TRBV9 | CASSAGGTGNTIYF | TGTGCCAGCAGCGCCGGAGGGACCGGAAACACCATATATTTT
TRBJ1-1 | TRBD1 | many | 15 | TRBV9 | CASSGQAGGWTEAFF | TGTGCCAGCAGCGGGCAGGCAGGGGGCTGGACTGAAGCTTTCTTT
TRBJ2-7 | TRBD2 | many | 18 | TRBV9 | CASSVTGGAGVGSYEQYF | TGTGCCAGCAGCGTCACAGGAGGAGCGGGAGTCGGATCCTACGAGCAGTACTTC
TRBJ2-3 | TRBD1 | many | 14 | TRBV9 | CASSVRQGADTQYF | TGTGCCAGCAGCGTAAGACAGGGGGCAGATACGCAGTATTTT
TRBJ2-2 | TRBD1 | many | 16 | TRBV9 | CASSVSGQVNTGELFF | TGTGCCAGCAGCGTATCCGGACAGGTGAACACCGGGGAGCTGTTTTTT
TRBJ2-2 | . | many | 13 | TRBV9 | CASSVLYTGELFF | TGTGCCAGCAGCGTATTGTACACCGGGGAGCTGTTTTTT
TRBJ2-5 | . | many | 15 | TRBV9 | CASSPDGTRPETQYF | TGTGCCAGCAGCCCTGACGGTACGCGACCAGAGACCCAGTACTTC
TRBJ2-1 | TRBD2 | many | 16 | TRBV9 | CASSEPSGRLGNEQFF | TGTGCCAGCAGCGAGCCTAGCGGAAGGTTGGGGAATGAGCAGTTCTTC
TRBJ2-1 | TRBD2 | many | 14 | TRBV9 | CASSGGGLANEQFF | TGTGCCAGCAGCGGTGGCGGACTAGCGAATGAGCAGTTCTTC
TRBJ2-6 | TRBD2 | many | 16 | TRBV9 | CASSVGGGQGANVLTF | TGTGCCAGCAGCGTAGGCGGGGGGCAAGGGGCCAACGTCCTGACTTTC
TRBJ1-5 | . | many | 14 | TRBV9 | CASSAGQRGQPQHF | TGTGCCAGCAGCGCTGGACAGAGGGGACAGCCCCAGCATTTT
TRBJ2-5 | TRBD2 | many | 17 | TRBV9 | CASSPRAGGPHSETQYF | TGTGCCAGCAGCCCCCGAGCGGGAGGGCCGCATTCGGAGACCCAGTACTTC
TRBJ2-3 | TRBD2 | many | 16 | TRBV9 | CASSPKTSGRTDTQYF | TGTGCCAGCAGCCCGAAGACTAGCGGGAGAACAGATACGCAGTATTTT
TRBJ2-2 | . | many | 15 | TRBV9 | CASSSTLRDTGELFF | TGTGCCAGCAGCTCGACGTTACGGGACACCGGGGAGCTGTTTTTT
TRBJ2-3 | TRBD2 | many | 16 | TRBV9 | CASSVGAGGAGDTQYF | TGTGCCAGCAGCGTAGGTGCGGGAGGAGCTGGGGATACGCAGTATTTT
TRBJ2-3 | TRBD2 | many | 16 | TRBV9 | CASSGQLAGFTDTQYF | TGTGCCAGCAGCGGCCAGCTAGCGGGATTCACAGATACGCAGTATTTT
TRBJ2-1 | . | many | 17 | TRBV9 | CASSVADGSLPYNEQFF | TGTGCCAGCAGCGTAGCTGACGGGAGTCTCCCCTACAATGAGCAGTTCTTC
TRBJ2-1 | . | many | 14 | TRBV9 | CASSVAGWANEQFF | TGTGCCAGCAGCGTAGCTGGCTGGGCCAATGAGCAGTTCTTC
TRBJ2-1 | . | . | 15 | TRBV9 | CASTRTGDNYNEQFF | TGTGCCAGCACCCGGACCGGAGACAACTACAATGAGCAGTTCTTC
TRBJ2-5 | . | many | 15 | TRBV9 | CASSAQGGAKETQYF | TGTGCCAGCAGCGCCCAGGGTGGAGCGAAAGAGACCCAGTACTTC
TRBJ2-1 | . | many | 14 | TRBV9 | CASSVGEGQGEQFF | TGTGCCAGCAGCGTAGGAGAGGGCCAAGGTGAGCAGTTCTTC
TRBJ2-7 | TRBD2 | few | 14 | TRBV9 | CASSDSGSSYEQYF | TGTGCCAGCAGCGATAGCGGGAGCTCCTACGAGCAGTACTTC
TRBJ2-1 | . | many | 12 | TRBV9 | CASSPLGQRQFF | TGTGCCAGCAGCCCCCTGGGTCAGCGGCAGTTCTTC
TRBJ2-5 | TRBD1 | many | 14 | TRBV9 | CASSVGQGQETQYF | TGTGCCAGCAGCGTAGGACAGGGCCAAGAGACCCAGTACTTC
TRBJ2-5 | TRBD2 | many | 14 | TRBV9 | CASSLGGSYETQYF | TGTGCCAGCAGCCTCGGCGGGAGCTACGAGACCCAGTACTTC